What follows is one T cell receptor (beta chain) and its context. The antigen remains unidentified. This specimen comes from a study of OX40 agonist ivuxolimab in advanced cancers. About the study: Cohort: about 82% men, mean age 60, aged about 23 to 80. Study conclusions and caveats: Also showing low normalized T-cell clonal expansion were some of the nonresponders.

J gave up 7 bases and V 5 bases, and 3 bases lay outside the gene matches. The CDR3 totals 14 residues. Germline V CDR1 and CDR2: SGHTA, FQGNSA. Drawing of blood for sampling happened at baseline, at cycle 4 day 1, and at cycle 7 day 1. Method: immunoSEQ multiplex PCR; TCRdb's copy keeps in-frame clones and lacks some. The table has 90,000 to 130,000 clones, less than 95% seen once. Here the sequenced sample was CD4+ or CD8+ T cells sorted from blood, taken in a trial of the OX40 agonist ivuxolimab. The clonotype originates from an adult with an advanced solid tumor such as melanoma, head and neck, liver or kidney cancer. This sequence joins TRBV7-2 and TRBJ2-2, with 11 bases fitting TRBD1. The CDR3 sequence is CASSRDRGNGELFF. The CDR3, as DNA: TGTGCCAGCAGCCGGGACAGGGGGAACGGGGAGCTGTTTTTT.